A selection of T cell receptor beta chains follows, all from one sample in a study of blood T cell repertoires in COVID-19. The protocol was immunoSEQ multiplex PCR, while the TCRdb copy is restricted to in-frame clones and leaves out a portion. Here the sample spans over 20,000 clones, approximately 81% being singletons. Specimen: peripheral blood. Receptor source: a man aged 45-65 years with active or convalescent COVID-19. The conserved cysteine and the conserved F or W are not part of the CDR3 here.

V: TRBV18
J: TRBJ2-5
CDR3: ASSLRQGAGETQY

V: TRBV28
J: TRBJ1-1
CDR3: ASSYRGTNTEAF

V: TRBV4-1
J: TRBJ2-7
CDR3: ASSPGLADSYEQY

V: TRBV6-5
J: TRBJ2-7
CDR3: ASSGTGVVEEQY

V: TRBV11-3
J: TRBJ2-1
CDR3: ASSLSPSVEEQF

V: TRBV4-1
J: TRBJ1-4
CDR3: ASRTWGSNEKLF

V: TRBV12-3/TRBV12-4
J: TRBJ1-6
CDR3: ATRQKNSPLH

V: TRBV7-3
J: TRBJ1-1
CDR3: ASSLKLETGRTEAF

V: TRBV30
J: TRBJ2-7
CDR3: AWSREGWQY

V: TRBV6-5
J: TRBJ1-4
CDR3: ASSFTNNEKLF

V: TRBV5-5
J: TRBJ2-1
CDR3: ASSSKAGYMDNEQF

V: TRBV3-1/TRBV3-2
J: TRBJ1-6
CDR3: ASRQTGGDSPLH

V: TRBV6-1
J: TRBJ1-3
CDR3: ASSELGALGDTIY

V: TRBV7-9
J: TRBJ2-5
CDR3: ASSPQETQY

V: TRBV3-1/TRBV3-2
J: TRBJ2-7
CDR3: ASSQGGGRSYEQY

V: TRBV2
J: TRBJ2-5
CDR3: ASRAGTTVIGGQETQY

V: TRBV30
J: TRBJ2-2
CDR3: AWRAPSGVRGELF